This TCR beta chain was retrieved from a study of CD4 T cells in relation to SARS-CoV-2 and coronaviruses. Whole-study results and caveats: In around 63% of donors, memory CD4+ clonotypes crossrecognized SARS-CoV-2 and at least one common cold coronavirus spike. SARS-CoV-2-driven expansion was significantly weaker in crossreactive than monoreactive clones.

Looked up from germline, CDR1 is MDHEN and CDR2 is SYDVKM. This CDR3 is built from 15 residues. The V segment lost 6 bases and the J segment 1 base; nucleotides outside the gene matches: 5. The unexposed donors gave CD4+ T cells in about 2011-2018, prior to COVID-19. The cells were cultured for under 13 days before CD4+ T cells were isolated. Unexposed-donor CD4+ T cells were probed with SARS-CoV-2 S/N and four cold-coronavirus spikes, cells permitting. The repertoire was sequenced with immunoSEQ multiplex PCR; TCRdb's copy has only in-frame clones and lacks some. The sample records under 20,000 clones, 60% to 80% being singletons. With respect to this clone: The antigen is undetermined.

The chain uses TRBV28 and TRBJ2-2; 7 bases match TRBD2. Sequencing was performed on CD4+ T cells from PBMCs, cultured in vitro. This TCR was recovered from a human donor in good health. For the CDR3, the DNA is TGTGCCAGCAGGAGAGCGGGAAAGAACACCGGGGAGCTGTTTTTT. Residues: CASRRAGKNTGELFF.